The source of this T cell receptor (beta chain) is a study of T cells in women clearing cervical HPV infection. Overall study: Cases' blood sampling followed lesion detection by median approximately 150 days (90 to 200).

Measured with immunoSEQ multiplex PCR; TCRdb has only the in-frame clones, and not every one. Recorded here are around 19,000 clones; the top ten clones represent over 5.5%. In regard to this clone: The antigen remains unidentified. The read terminates 3 residues ahead of where the CDR3 ends, so the germline J gene completes it.

The germline V and J ends were trimmed by 0 bases and 8 bases, with 15 bases remaining between them. This CDR3 has 15 residues. Germline CDR1 and CDR2: SGHDT and YYEEEE. Study conclusions and caveats: A classifier using richness and V gene abundances reached an AUC of approximately 0.8. CIN3+ cases had significantly higher TCR richness than controls; evenness did not differ.

Sample: blood buffy coat. The chain employs TRBV5-6 and TRBJ2-1; possibly TRBD1 for D (5 bases). The sequence was obtained from a woman aged 18-70 years with a cervical HPV16 infection that either progressed to CIN3+ or cleared (not recorded which). The DNA read from the CDR3 is TGTGCCAGCAGCTTGGCCGGGCAGGGTGGCTATGAG. This encodes CASSLAGQGGYE. The whole CDR3 protein is CASSLAGQGGYEQFF.